The clone carrying this T cell receptor (beta chain) is labeled medium-sized. Antigen unknown. These data come from a study of OX40 agonist ivuxolimab in advanced cancers. Study background: The dose-escalation group included hepatocellular carcinoma, melanoma, renal cell carcinoma and head and neck cancer. Antecedent anti-PD-1, anti-PD-L1 or anti-CTLA-4 therapy was permissible, with roughly 36% having received some.

Study results and limitations: CD4+ and CD8+ blood T cells expanded clonally by week 6 at 0.1 to 3.0 mg/kg.

The assay was immunoSEQ multiplex PCR, and TCRdb's table has in-frame clones only and misses some. The sample lists around 20,000 clones; about three quarters were seen once. V shed 2 bases and J shed 7 bases, with 4 bases lying between them. The germline gives CDR1 SGDLS, CDR2 YYNGEE. This CDR3 has 11 residues. The sampling schedule covered blood at baseline, cycle 4 day 1, and cycle 7 day 1. The receptor was isolated from an adult with an advanced solid tumor such as melanoma, head and neck, liver or kidney cancer. V usage is TRBV9 and J usage is TRBJ2-1; D remains unclear. The sequences come from CD4+ or CD8+ T cells sorted from blood, collected in a trial of the OX40 agonist ivuxolimab. DNA of the CDR3: TGTGCCAGCAGCGTCAATAATGAGCAGTTCTTC. Translated: CASSVNNEQFF.